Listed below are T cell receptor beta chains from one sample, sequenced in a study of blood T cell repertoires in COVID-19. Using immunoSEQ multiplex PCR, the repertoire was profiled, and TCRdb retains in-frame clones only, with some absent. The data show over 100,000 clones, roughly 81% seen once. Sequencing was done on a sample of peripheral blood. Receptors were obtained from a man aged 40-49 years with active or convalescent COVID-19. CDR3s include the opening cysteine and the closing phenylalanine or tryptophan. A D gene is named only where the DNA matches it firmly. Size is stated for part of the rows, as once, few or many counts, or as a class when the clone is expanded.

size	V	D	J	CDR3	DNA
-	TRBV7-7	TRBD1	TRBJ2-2	CASSLGTANTGELFF	TGTGCCAGCAGCCTCGGGACAGCGAACACCGGGGAGCTGTTTTTT
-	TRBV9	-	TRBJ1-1	CASSVADSLNTEAFF	TGTGCCAGCAGCGTAGCGGACAGCTTGAACACTGAAGCTTTCTTT
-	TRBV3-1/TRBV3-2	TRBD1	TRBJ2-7	CASSQRTGFSYEQYF	TGTGCCAGCAGCCAAAGGACAGGTTTTTCCTACGAGCAGTACTTC
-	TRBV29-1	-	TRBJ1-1	CSVVLGASKGEAFF	TGCAGCGTTGTTCTGGGGGCTAGTAAAGGGGAAGCTTTCTTT
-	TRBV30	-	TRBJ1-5	CAWSEGQINQPQHF	TGTGCCTGGAGCGAAGGACAGATTAATCAGCCCCAGCATTTT
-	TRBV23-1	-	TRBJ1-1	CASSQSSGVNTEAFF	TGCGCCAGCAGTCAATCGTCAGGGGTGAACACTGAAGCTTTCTTT
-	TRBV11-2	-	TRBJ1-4	CASSSVLGLPNEKLFF	TGTGCCAGCAGCTCAGTTTTAGGACTGCCCAACGAAAAACTGTTTTTT
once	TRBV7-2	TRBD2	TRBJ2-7	CASSLAEGLVGGEQYF	TGTGCCAGCAGCTTAGCCGAGGGACTAGTAGGAGGCGAGCAGTACTTC
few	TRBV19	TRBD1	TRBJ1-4	CASSPTGTGDEKLFF	TGTGCCAGTAGTCCTACCGGGACAGGGGATGAAAAACTGTTTTTT
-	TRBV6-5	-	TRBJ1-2	CASSRETSGYTF	TGTGCCAGCAGCAGGGAAACTTCTGGCTACACCTTC
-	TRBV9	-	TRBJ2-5	CASSVEGQGIGAQYF	TGTGCCAGCAGCGTAGAGGGTCAGGGCATAGGGGCCCAGTACTTC
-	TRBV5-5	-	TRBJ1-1	CASSFTSGTEAFF	TGTGCCAGCAGCTTCACATCGGGAACTGAAGCTTTCTTT
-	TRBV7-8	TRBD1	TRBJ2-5	CASSPRTGRETQYF	TGTGCCAGCAGCCCCAGGACAGGGAGAGAGACCCAGTACTTC
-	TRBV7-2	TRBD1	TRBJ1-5	CASSLPGQGDKPQHF	TGTGCCAGCAGCTTGCCGGGACAGGGGGATAAGCCCCAGCATTTT
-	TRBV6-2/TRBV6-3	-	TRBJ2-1	CASSLRGSSYNEQFF	TGTGCCAGCAGTCTACGGGGGAGCTCCTACAATGAGCAGTTCTTC
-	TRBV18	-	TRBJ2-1	CASSPPAGANEQFF	TGTGCCAGCTCACCGCCGGCGGGGGCGAATGAGCAGTTCTTC
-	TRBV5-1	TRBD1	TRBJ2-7	CASSPSTGVHEQYF	TGCGCCAGCAGCCCATCGACAGGGGTCCACGAGCAGTACTTC
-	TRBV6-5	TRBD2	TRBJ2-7	CASSYKGTSGARQYF	TGTGCCAGCAGTTACAAGGGGACTAGCGGGGCGCGGCAGTACTTC
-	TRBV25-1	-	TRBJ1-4	CASSDRGSNEKLFF	TGTGCCAGCAGTGACAGGGGATCTAATGAAAAACTGTTTTTT
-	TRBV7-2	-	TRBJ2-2	CASSTGGAGSTGELFF	TGTGCCAGCAGCACCGGAGGGGCGGGGAGCACCGGGGAGCTGTTTTTT
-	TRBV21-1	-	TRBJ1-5	CASSKAQWGRKPQHF	TGTGCCAGCAGCAAAGCGCAGTGGGGGCGTAAACCCCAGCATTTT
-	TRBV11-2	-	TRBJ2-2	CASSLGGVTGELFF	TGTGCCAGCAGCTTGGGCGGGGTGACCGGGGAGCTGTTTTTT
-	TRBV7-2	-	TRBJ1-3	CASSRSGQGNTIYF	TGTGCCAGCAGCCGTTCGGGGCAGGGGAACACCATATATTTT
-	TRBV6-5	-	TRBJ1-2	CASSYSWTASGYGYTF	TGTGCCAGCAGTTACTCCTGGACAGCCTCGGGCTATGGCTACACCTTC
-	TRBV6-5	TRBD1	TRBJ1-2	CASSQGQGYGYTF	TGTGCCAGCAGCCAGGGACAGGGCTATGGCTACACCTTC
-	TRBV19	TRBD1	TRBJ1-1	CASSPDRAQAFF	TGTGCCAGTAGCCCGGACAGGGCCCAAGCTTTCTTT
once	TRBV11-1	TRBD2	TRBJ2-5	CASSSERGGETQYF	TGTGCCAGCAGCTCAGAGCGGGGCGGGGAGACCCAGTACTTC
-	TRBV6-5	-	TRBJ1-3	CASATGSSGNTIYF	TGTGCCAGTGCGACGGGGAGCTCTGGAAACACCATATATTTT
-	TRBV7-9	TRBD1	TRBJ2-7	CASSGDSYEQYF	TGTGCCAGCAGCGGGGACAGCTACGAGCAGTACTTC
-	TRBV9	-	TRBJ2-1	CASSANYGEQFF	TGTGCCAGCAGCGCCAACTACGGTGAGCAGTTCTTC
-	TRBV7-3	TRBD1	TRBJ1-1	CASTPGTGETEAFF	TGTGCCAGCACCCCCGGGACAGGGGAAACTGAAGCTTTCTTT
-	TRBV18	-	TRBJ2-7	CASSPGRDHYEQYF	TGTGCCAGCTCACCAGGCAGGGATCACTACGAGCAGTACTTC
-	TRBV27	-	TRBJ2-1	CASSLEGADYNEQFF	TGTGCCAGCAGTTTAGAAGGGGCAGACTACAATGAGCAGTTCTTC
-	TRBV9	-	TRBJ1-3	CASSTAAGNTIYF	TGTGCCAGCAGCACCGCGGCTGGAAACACCATATATTTT
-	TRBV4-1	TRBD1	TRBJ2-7	CASRRDSASSYEQYF	TGCGCCAGCAGACGGGACAGCGCAAGCTCCTACGAGCAGTACTTC
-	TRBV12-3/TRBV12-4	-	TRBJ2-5	CASSPNRGGTQYF	TGTGCCAGCAGTCCCAATAGGGGGGGGACCCAGTACTTC
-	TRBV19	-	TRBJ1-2	CASSTKGVYGYTF	TGTGCCAGTAGTACCAAAGGGGTCTATGGCTACACCTTC
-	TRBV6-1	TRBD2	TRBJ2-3	CASSEHPSGGGVTDTQYF	TGTGCCAGCAGTGAACACCCCTCTGGTGGGGGGGTCACAGATACGCAGTATTTT